The 11 T cell receptor beta chains listed next were all sequenced from one sample in a study of T cells in narcolepsy. Generated by immunoSEQ multiplex PCR, the TCRdb table keeps only in-frame clones and is missing some. Seen here are some 30,000 clones, 79% observed once, and the top ten hold about 1.1%. What was sequenced was CD45RA- memory CD4+ T cells from PBMCs. The receptors stem from a human donor with narcolepsy.

CDR3 in amino acids: CASSPPVGQGADTEAFF. CDR3 DNA sequence: TGTGCCAGCTCACCACCAGTGGGACAGGGGGCAGATACTGAAGCTTTCTTT. This chain uses TRBV18 with TRBJ1-1; TRBD1 agrees at 12 bases. The V gene end was trimmed by 0 bases and the J gene end by 5 bases; junction bases not matched to a gene: 7. This CDR3 has 17 residues. Germline V gives CDR1 KGHSH, CDR2 LQKENI.

V gene TRBV28 combines with J gene TRBJ2-2; D remains ambiguous. Germline values: CDR1 MDHEN, CDR2 SYDVKM. V was clipped by 3 bases and J by 9 bases, with 5 bases between them. The CDR3 extends over 11 amino acids. The CDR3 DNA reads as TGTGCCAGCAGTTTTCTTAGGGAGCTGTTTTTT. Translated, it gives CASSFLRELFF.

This chain joins TRBV21-1 and TRBJ2-7; the table calls TRBD2, which could not be checked here. TRBV21-1 is an annotated pseudogene. CDR3 length: 17 residues. CDR3 amino acids: CASSPRLAGCNSYEQYF. CDR3 bases: TGTGCCAGCAGCCCCCGACTAGCGGGATGTAACTCCTACGAGCAGTACTTC.

This chain uses TRBV2 with TRBJ1-5, with D possibly TRBD1 on 5 matching bases. Looked up from germline, CDR1 is SNHLY and CDR2 is FYNNEI. Trimming pared 8 bases from V and 6 bases from J, leaving 17 bases between. The CDR3 contains 14 residues. Here the CDR3 reads CASAPILGGQPQHF. The CDR3 DNA is TGTGCCAGCGCCCCCATCCTGGGGGGTCAGCCCCAGCATTTT.

As to this clone: The sample carries other DNA sequences with the same CDR3. The CDR3 here is CASRDRGRTDTQYF. The CDR3 coding sequence is TGTGCCAGCAGGGACAGGGGGCGAACAGATACGCAGTATTTT. The chain couples TRBV19 to TRBJ2-3; 12 nucleotides align to TRBD1. The CDR3 is 14 residues long. J gave up 3 bases and V 9 bases, and 4 bases lay outside the gene matches. Germline V gene lookup returns CDR1 LNHDA and CDR2 SQIVND (reference sequence). The full variable domain, with the rest looked up from reference TRBV19 and TRBJ2-3, is DGGITQSPKYLFRKEGQNVTLSCEQNLNHDAMYWYRQDPGQGLRLIYYSQIVNDFQKGDIAEGYSVSREKKESFPLTVTSAQKNPTAFYLCASRDRGRTDTQYFGPGTRLTVL.

CDR3 bases: TGTGCCAGCAGCCCTGTTCTAGCGGGAGTGTCCATTCAGTACTTC. Translation: CASSPVLAGVSIQYF. The chain joins TRBV5-6 to TRBJ2-4, with 10 nucleotides matching TRBD2. CDR3 length: 15 amino acids. V gave up 4 bases and J gave up 9 bases; unmatched junction bases: 10. Germline lookup yields CDR1 SGHDT and CDR2 YYEEEE.

The chain employs TRBV25-1 and TRBJ2-5; 8 nucleotides align to TRBD1. The CDR3 spans 15 residues. The junction had 7 bases not matched to a gene; V was cut back by 5 bases and J by 2 bases. Germline loops: CDR1 MGHDK, CDR2 SYGVNS. The chain's CDR3 is CASSFRDRRQETQYF. The DNA of the CDR3 is TGTGCCAGCAGTTTCAGGGACAGGAGGCAAGAGACCCAGTACTTC.

The V call is TRBV19, the J call TRBJ2-1; D not certain. V gave up 3 bases and J gave up 4 bases, with 1 base separating them. The CDR3 covers 11 residues. Per germline, CDR1 LNHDA and CDR2 SQIVND (reference sequence). Here the CDR3 reads CASSIYNEQFF. CDR3 DNA sequence: TGTGCCAGTAGTATTTACAATGAGCAGTTCTTC.

The CDR3 sequence is CASNRGDGYTF. The DNA of the CDR3 is TGTGCCAGCAACCGGGGTGATGGCTACACCTTC. This chain joins TRBV2 and TRBJ1-2, with D unclear. Germline CDR1 reads SNHLY; CDR2 reads FYNNEI. V shed 7 bases and J shed 6 bases, with 9 bases lying between them. This CDR3 spans 11 amino acids. Combining the CDR3 with reference TRBV2 and TRBJ1-2 gives the whole variable domain EPEVTQTPSHQVTQMGQEVILRCVPISNHLYFYWYRQILGQKVEFLVSFYNNEISEKSEIFDDQFSVERPDGSNFTLKIRSTKLEDSAMYFCASNRGDGYTFGSGTRLTVV.

This clone was found a few times. The chain joins TRBV10-3 to TRBJ2-7; D gene unclear. This CDR3 spans 12 amino acids. The V end was cut by 6 bases, the J end by 2 bases, with 8 bases between. The V gene's germline CDR1 is ENHRY and CDR2 SYGVKD. DNA for the CDR3: TGTGCCATCAGCCCAAATACCTACGAGCAGTACTTC. Its translation: CAISPNTYEQYF.

This chain uses TRBV11-3 with TRBJ2-7, with D unresolved. CDR1 is SGHNT and CDR2 is YENEEA in the germline V gene. The CDR3 totals 14 residues. V gave up 5 bases and J gave up 3 bases, with 14 bases separating them. The CDR3 loop is CASSSLEVYYEQYF. The CDR3 DNA is TGTGCCAGCAGCAGCCTTGAGGTTTACTACGAGCAGTACTTC.